This T cell receptor (beta chain) was identified in a study of cytotoxic CD8 clonotypes in ibrutinib-treated CLL. Study-wide context: Among patients, around 25 responded partially and 2 completely; approximately 14 then stayed remitted and around 12 progressed after median roughly 68 months. Broader study findings: Circulating CD8+ T-cell counts were tracked by baseline clonality, which exceeded that of age-matched healthy donors.

Measured with immunoSEQ multiplex PCR; TCRdb has only the in-frame clones, and not every one. The sample consists of some 150,000 clones, 60% to 85% of them appearing once. Concerning this clone: Its antigen is currently unknown.

The receptor was derived from a human donor with chronic lymphocytic leukemia. The material was PBMCs, obtained after 12 months of ibrutinib treatment.

The DNA of the CDR3 is TGCGCCAGCAGCCCCGGACAGGGGGTGGAAAAACTGTTTTTT. Protein: CASSPGQGVEKLFF. This chain uses TRBV4-3 with TRBJ1-4; 10 bases are a match to TRBD1. This CDR3 is 14 amino acids long. Unmatched junction bases numbered 4, after V lost 4 bases and J lost 8 bases. Per the germline V gene, CDR1 is LGHNA and CDR2 is YSLEER.